This is a list of T cell receptor beta chains from one sample in a study of T cell changes during pregnancy in multiple sclerosis. TCRdb's copy holds only in-frame clones and misses some; the assay was immunoSEQ multiplex PCR. Among about 40,000 clones, approximately 88% were seen once, and the ten largest hold roughly 5%. The starting material was peripheral blood, obtained in the first trimester of pregnancy. These receptors came from a female donor in good health, enrolled as a control in a pregnancy study. Each CDR3 is given with its conserved first and last residue. Each record gives: clone size, D gene, J gene, V gene, CDR3 protein, CDR3 DNA. A D gene is named only where the DNA matches it firmly. Expanded clones are given a class, and other clones once, few, many or no size at all.

abundance: NA
d_gene: NA
j_gene: TRBJ2-7
v_gene: TRBV5-1
CDR3aa: CASRDTAYEQYF
CDR3nt: TGCGCCAGCAGAGACACCGCCTACGAGCAGTACTTC

abundance: NA
d_gene: NA
j_gene: TRBJ2-1
v_gene: TRBV27
CDR3aa: CASSLLGFSNEQFF
CDR3nt: TGTGCCAGCAGTTTACTCGGGTTTTCCAATGAGCAGTTCTTC

abundance: NA
d_gene: NA
j_gene: TRBJ2-2
v_gene: TRBV5-1
CDR3aa: CASSLGEGEVGELFF
CDR3nt: TGCGCCAGCAGCCTTGGCGAAGGGGAGGTCGGGGAGCTGTTTTTT

abundance: NA
d_gene: NA
j_gene: TRBJ1-2
v_gene: TRBV29-1
CDR3aa: CSVEDRQENYGYTF
CDR3nt: TGCAGCGTTGAAGATAGACAGGAAAACTATGGCTACACCTTC

abundance: NA
d_gene: TRBD1
j_gene: TRBJ1-1
v_gene: TRBV18
CDR3aa: CASSREQGMNTEAFF
CDR3nt: TGTGCCAGCTCTCGGGAACAGGGGATGAACACTGAAGCTTTCTTT

abundance: once
d_gene: TRBD2
j_gene: TRBJ2-3
v_gene: TRBV9
CDR3aa: CASSVLGGGTDTQYF
CDR3nt: TGTGCCAGCAGCGTATTGGGGGGGGGCACAGATACGCAGTATTTT

abundance: NA
d_gene: NA
j_gene: TRBJ2-7
v_gene: TRBV9
CDR3aa: CASSSGGSSYEQYF
CDR3nt: TGTGCCAGCAGCTCCGGGGGAAGTTCCTACGAGCAGTACTTC

abundance: NA
d_gene: TRBD1
j_gene: TRBJ1-2
v_gene: TRBV5-1
CDR3aa: CASTGQGASAYGYTF
CDR3nt: TGCGCCAGCACGGGACAGGGGGCGAGCGCCTATGGCTACACCTTC

abundance: NA
d_gene: NA
j_gene: TRBJ2-1
v_gene: TRBV7-9
CDR3aa: CASSLVGGSSYNEQFF
CDR3nt: TGTGCCAGCAGCTTAGTGGGCGGGTCCTCCTACAATGAGCAGTTCTTC

abundance: NA
d_gene: TRBD1
j_gene: TRBJ1-1
v_gene: TRBV7-9
CDR3aa: CASSPYSTGVNTEAFF
CDR3nt: TGTGCCAGCAGCCCGTATTCGACAGGGGTGAACACTGAAGCTTTCTTT

abundance: NA
d_gene: NA
j_gene: TRBJ1-2
v_gene: TRBV7-9
CDR3aa: CASSLALGGTNYGYTF
CDR3nt: TGTGCCAGCAGCTTAGCGTTGGGGGGAACTAACTATGGCTACACCTTC

abundance: NA
d_gene: TRBD1
j_gene: TRBJ1-6
v_gene: TRBV19
CDR3aa: CASSIRNQGDSPLHF
CDR3nt: TGTGCCAGTAGTATCCGTAATCAGGGGGATTCACCCCTCCACTTT

abundance: NA
d_gene: NA
j_gene: TRBJ1-2
v_gene: TRBV9
CDR3aa: CASSVATGVGYTF
CDR3nt: TGTGCCAGCAGCGTAGCTACGGGAGTAGGCTACACCTTC

abundance: NA
d_gene: TRBD1
j_gene: TRBJ1-1
v_gene: TRBV7-3
CDR3aa: CASSLIGTGKTEAFF
CDR3nt: TGTGCCAGCAGCTTAATTGGGACAGGGAAAACTGAAGCTTTCTTT

abundance: few
d_gene: NA
j_gene: TRBJ1-1
v_gene: TRBV7-9
CDR3aa: CASSFGSGTEAFF
CDR3nt: TGTGCCAGCAGCTTTGGTTCCGGGACAGAAGCTTTCTTT

abundance: NA
d_gene: NA
j_gene: TRBJ2-7
v_gene: TRBV6-5
CDR3aa: CASSYSRRADYEQYF
CDR3nt: TGTGCCAGCAGTTACTCGAGGAGGGCCGACTACGAGCAGTACTTC

abundance: NA
d_gene: NA
j_gene: TRBJ2-5
v_gene: TRBV4-1
CDR3aa: CASSQGILETQYF
CDR3nt: TGCGCCAGCAGCCAAGGTATCTTAGAGACCCAGTACTTC

abundance: once
d_gene: TRBD2
j_gene: TRBJ2-7
v_gene: TRBV27
CDR3aa: CASTIRGGEQYF
CDR3nt: TGTGCCAGCACTATTCGGGGGGGCGAGCAGTACTTC

abundance: NA
d_gene: NA
j_gene: TRBJ2-7
v_gene: TRBV5-1
CDR3aa: CASSLKGTGTYEQYF
CDR3nt: TGCGCCAGCAGCTTGAAGGGTACAGGTACCTACGAGCAGTACTTC

abundance: NA
d_gene: NA
j_gene: TRBJ2-7
v_gene: TRBV7-6
CDR3aa: CASSLDPGFEQYF
CDR3nt: TGTGCCAGCAGCTTAGACCCAGGCTTCGAGCAGTACTTC

abundance: NA
d_gene: NA
j_gene: TRBJ1-3
v_gene: TRBV30
CDR3aa: CAWSFRGTGQANTIYF
CDR3nt: TGTGCCTGGAGTTTCCGTGGAACAGGGCAAGCAAACACCATATATTTT

abundance: NA
d_gene: NA
j_gene: TRBJ1-1
v_gene: TRBV7-2
CDR3aa: CASSPRRGLGNTEAFF
CDR3nt: TGTGCCAGCAGCCCCAGGCGGGGGCTGGGGAACACTGAAGCTTTCTTT